Below, 17 T cell receptor beta chains from the same sample are listed, as sequenced in a study of regulatory T cells in long-lasting Graves disease. The authors built TCR beta libraries using iRepertoire HTBI primers and Arm-PCR of CDR3 regions. TCRdb re-derived calls from the multiplex PCR reads in MiXCR, one entry per CDR3 protein. The sample lists about 660,000 distinct CDR3 sequences; 25% to 35% were seen once. Time point described: persistent/refractory GD, antithyroid drugs over 5 years with positive TRAb. RNA extracted from PBMCs served as the sequencing template. The starting material was peripheral blood mononuclear cells (PBMCs), obtained when the disease was refractory, from a patient treated with antithyroid drugs. All receptors come from a female donor with Graves disease.

CDR3 in amino acids: CSASRGGSNQPQHF. In DNA, the CDR3 is TGCAGTGCCTCAAGGGGTGGAAGCAATCAGCCCCAGCATTTT. The chain links TRBV20-1 to TRBJ1-5; D perhaps matches TRBD1 (5 bases). The CDR3 runs 14 residues. The ends were cut back, 6 bases at V and 1 base at J, with 13 bases in the middle. The germline CDR1 and CDR2 sequences are DFQATT and SNEGSKA (reference sequence).

The rearrangement joins TRBV20-1 to TRBJ2-2; a possible D gene is TRBD1 (6 bases). The CDR3 runs 15 residues. The germline V gene has CDR1 DFQATT and CDR2 SNEGSKA (reference sequence). Between the trimmed V and J ends, which lost 4 bases and 2 bases, there was a span of 14 bases. CDR3 protein: CSAKQTGVNTGELFF. CDR3 DNA sequence: TGCAGTGCTAAACAGACAGGAGTTAACACCGGGGAGCTGTTTTTT.

This clonotype was counted between two and nine times. V gene TRBV6-1 combines with J gene TRBJ1-6, with unresolved D. Germline CDR1 and CDR2: MNHNS and SASEGT. The CDR3 is made up of 13 amino acids. V was cut by 6 bases and J by 5 bases, with 8 bases left in between. Here the CDR3 DNA reads TGTGCCAGCAGCAACAGAGATAATTCACCCCTCCACTTT. Amino acid sequence: CASSNRDNSPLHF.

Only a few counts were recorded for this clonotype. The J gene is TRBJ1-1, the V gene TRBV28; D is possibly TRBD1 (6 bases). The length of the CDR3 is 13 residues. With 4 bases removed from V and 8 bases from J, the gap between germline ends came to 14 bases. Per the germline V gene, CDR1 is MDHEN and CDR2 is SYDVKM. CDR3 region: CASSSTGGAEAFF. CDR3 nucleotide sequence: TGTGCCAGCAGTTCCACGGGGGGGGCGGAAGCTTTCTTT.

The sample holds a few counts of this clonotype. The rearrangement links TRBV7-9 to TRBJ2-1; 12 positions match TRBD2. Germline CDR1 and CDR2: SEHNR and FQNEAQ (reference sequence). Trimming took 2 bases from V and 8 from J; bases not matched to a gene: 7. This CDR3 region has 16 residues. CDR3 bases: TGTGCCAGCAGCTTAATTCTGACTAGCGGGAGCTATGAGCAGTTCTTC. Translating gives CASSLILTSGSYEQFF.

The V and J genes are TRBV11-2 and TRBJ2-5; the D gene is possibly TRBD2 (5 bases). The J call may be in error: the DNA end matches TRBJ2-1 better. The CDR3 extends over 16 amino acids. Germline V gives CDR1 SGHAT, CDR2 FQNNGV. The CDR3 region is CASSLAWAGRYNEQFF. DNA for the CDR3: TGTGCCAGCAGCTTAGCTTGGGCTGGGAGATACAATGAGCAGTTCTTC.

V is TRBV19 and J is TRBJ2-7, with D possibly matching TRBD2 (5 bases). Trimming took off 3 bases at V and 4 bases at J, with 10 bases between the two ends. This CDR3 contains 13 residues. Germline V CDR1 and CDR2: LNHDA, SQIVND (reference sequence). The CDR3 protein is CASSIGRDYEQYF. The CDR3 coding sequence is TGTGCCAGTAGTATCGGTCGGGATTACGAGCAGTACTTC.

In its sample, this clonotype was seen a few times. V and J are TRBV7-9 and TRBJ2-7; D possibly corresponds to TRBD1 (5 bases). Between the trimmed V and J ends, which lost 5 bases and 7 bases, there was a span of 12 bases. Germline V gene sequence: CDR1 SEHNR, CDR2 FQNEAQ (reference sequence). This CDR3 has 12 residues. In DNA form, the CDR3 reads TGTGCCAGCAGCCGACCGCAGGGAGAGCAGTACTTC. Translation: CASSRPQGEQYF. Using reference TRBV7-9 and TRBJ2-7 for the parts outside the CDR3, the full variable domain is DTGVSQNPRHKITKRGQNVTFRCDPISEHNRLYWYRQTLGQGPEFLTYFQNEAQLEKSRLLSDRFSAERPKGSFSTLEIQRTEQGDSAMYLCASSRPQGEQYFGPGTRLTVT.

CDR3: CASSLGGSSDTQYF. The CDR3 coding sequence is TGTGCCAGCAGCTTAGGCGGCTCTTCCGATACGCAGTATTTT. The rearrangement uses TRBV11-3 and TRBJ2-3; D is ambiguous. Trimming pared 1 base from V and 6 bases from J, leaving 11 bases between. Germline assignment: CDR1 SGHNT and CDR2 YENEEA. CDR3 length equals 14 residues. The variable domain in full, with the rest retrieved from reference TRBV11-3 and TRBJ2-3, is EAGVVQSPRYKIIEKKQPVAFWCNPISGHNTLYWYLQNLGQGPELLIRYENEEAVDDSQLPKDRFSAERLKGVDSTLKIQPAELGDSAVYLCASSLGGSSDTQYFGPGTRLTVL.

The CDR3 region is CAWSDGTNQPQHF. The CDR3 DNA follows: TGTGCCTGGAGCGACGGTACCAATCAGCCCCAGCATTTT. The chain has TRBV30 and TRBJ1-5; D gene unclear. This CDR3 has 13 amino acids. Per germline, CDR1 GTSNPN and CDR2 SVGIG (reference sequence). V was cut by 3 bases and J by 3 bases, with 9 bases left in between.

This clonotype was detected only a few times. The chain's CDR3 is CATSRGDMRTEAFF. In nucleotides, the CDR3 is TGTGCCACCAGCAGGGGGGATATGCGCACTGAAGCTTTCTTT. The J gene is TRBJ1-1, the V gene TRBV15, with D perhaps matching TRBD1 (5 bases). The CDR3 is 14 residues long. Trimming took 3 bases from V and 4 from J, leaving 12 bases between them. The germline V gene encodes CDR1 LNHNV and CDR2 YYDKDF (reference sequence).

The genes are TRBV19 and TRBJ2-7; D is undetermined. V was clipped by 0 bases and J by 0 bases, with 9 bases between them. This CDR3 is 15 amino acids long. Germline loops: CDR1 LNHDA, CDR2 SQIVND (reference sequence). The CDR3 sequence is CASSIDLADSYEQYF. The DNA of the CDR3 is TGTGCCAGTAGTATAGACCTCGCGGACTCCTACGAGCAGTACTTC.

This chain joins TRBV3-1 and TRBJ1-6; D gene uncertain. The CDR3 has 14 residues. V lost 3 bases to trimming and J lost 5 bases, with 8 bases between them. CDR1 LGHDT and CDR2 YNNKEL come from the germline V gene (reference sequence). The DNA of the CDR3 is TGTGCCAGCAGCCATCGGGCAGATAATTCACCCCTCCACTTT. Translating gives CASSHRADNSPLHF.

The chain combines TRBV20-1 with TRBJ1-5; TRBD1 matches at 7 bases. Losses at the gene ends were 4 bases for V and 5 bases for J; bases not matched to a gene: 11. There are 15 residues in the CDR3. Germline V gives CDR1 DFQATT, CDR2 SNEGSKA (reference sequence). In nucleotides, the CDR3 is TGCAGTGCTATGAAGAGCGGGACAGAGGATCAGCCCCAGCATTTT. Translation gives CSAMKSGTEDQPQHF.

The table lists this clonotype with a few counts. The chain is built from TRBV28 and TRBJ1-5; D gene unclear. V shed 3 bases and J shed 0 bases, with 12 bases lying between them. This CDR3 contains 16 residues. The germline gives CDR1 MDHEN, CDR2 SYDVKM. DNA for the CDR3: TGTGCCAGCAGTTTCTCGATCGCTGATAGCAATCAGCCCCAGCATTTT. Protein sequence: CASSFSIADSNQPQHF.

This chain joins TRBV27 and TRBJ2-7, with TRBD1 matching 7 bases. Germline V gene lookup returns CDR1 MNHEY and CDR2 SMNVEV (reference sequence). The CDR3 consists of 13 residues. V dropped 2 bases and J dropped 3; count of bases not matched to a gene: 1. Here the CDR3 reads CASSLQGDYEQYF. In DNA, the CDR3 is TGTGCCAGCAGTTTACAGGGGGACTACGAGCAGTACTTC.

The sample holds a few counts of this clonotype. J is TRBJ2-7 and V is TRBV29-1, with D perhaps TRBD2 (6 bases). There are 13 residues in the CDR3. Per germline, CDR1 SQVTM and CDR2 ANQGSEA. The V end lost 2 bases, the J end lost 1 base, and 9 bases lay between the germline ends. CDR3 sequence reads: CSVELRDSYEQYF. The CDR3 DNA is TGCAGCGTTGAATTGCGGGATTCCTACGAGCAGTACTTC.